The 13 T cell receptor beta chains below were found in one sample sequenced in a study of blood T cell repertoires in COVID-19. Method: immunoSEQ multiplex PCR; TCRdb's copy keeps in-frame clones and lacks some. The sample consists of 45,000 to 65,000 clones, 70% to 90% of them appearing once. What was sequenced was peripheral blood. The receptors here all came from a man at least 80 years old with active COVID-19.

The genes are TRBV7-9 and TRBJ1-2; TRBD1 aligns across 12 bases. V lost 3 bases and J lost 6; bases outside the gene matches: 8. CDR3 length: 16 amino acids. Germline CDR1 is SEHNR and CDR2 is FQNEAQ (reference sequence). CDR3 loop: CASSFGGQGAYNGYTF. The CDR3 DNA reads TGTGCCAGCAGCTTCGGGGGACAGGGGGCGTATAATGGCTACACCTTC.

The chain links TRBV5-1 to TRBJ2-1, with no clear D. Trimming left V 4 bases short and J 6 bases short, with 14 bases between. The CDR3 totals 14 residues. Per germline, CDR1 SGHRS and CDR2 YFSETQ. The DNA for the CDR3 is TGCGCCAGCAGCCCACTGGGCGAGAGCAATGAGCAGTTCTTC. Protein: CASSPLGESNEQFF.

The chain is built from TRBV7-2 and TRBJ2-5; 10 nucleotides match TRBD2. This CDR3 is built from 16 residues. Germline CDR1 SGHTA, CDR2 FQGNSA. The V and J ends lost 4 bases and 5 bases, in that order; junction bases with no gene match: 10. The CDR3 region has the DNA TGTGCCAGCAGCTCCAGCGGGAGGGCCTACTTGGAGACCCAGTACTTC. The encoded protein is CASSSSGRAYLETQYF.

This sequence joins TRBV25-1 and TRBJ1-4; D might be TRBD1 (5 bases). Germline CDR1 is MGHDK and CDR2 is SYGVNS. V was clipped by 4 bases and J by 8 bases, with 14 bases between them. The CDR3 sequence is 14 residues long. Here the CDR3 reads CASSATARKEKLFF. CDR3 nucleotides: TGTGCCAGCAGTGCGACAGCCCGGAAGGAAAAACTGTTTTTT.

The gene calls are TRBV28 and TRBJ2-2; TRBD2 matches 7 bases. Germline loops: CDR1 MDHEN, CDR2 SYDVKM. With V trimmed by 2 bases and J by 7 bases, 10 bases remained unmatched. The CDR3 extends over 16 amino acids. The CDR3 region has the DNA TGTGCCAGCAGTTTACCAGGACTAGTGTCAGGCGGGGAGCTGTTTTTT. This gives the protein CASSLPGLVSGGELFF. Using reference TRBV28 and TRBJ2-2 for the parts outside the CDR3, the full variable domain is DVKVTQSSRYLVKRTGEKVFLECVQDMDHENMFWYRQDPGLGLRLIYFSYDVKMKEKGDIPEGYSVSREKKERFSLILESASTNQTSMYLCASSLPGLVSGGELFFGEGSRLTVL.

This clone was counted between two and nine times. The chain has TRBV19 and TRBJ2-2, with D tentatively TRBD2 (5 bases). With 5 bases removed from V and 0 bases from J, the gap between germline ends came to 13 bases. The CDR3 consists of 16 residues. Per germline, CDR1 LNHDA and CDR2 SQIVND (reference sequence). CDR3 amino acids: CASSVPGITNTGELFF. CDR3 DNA sequence: TGTGCCAGTAGTGTACCCGGGATCACGAACACCGGGGAGCTGTTTTTT.

This clone came up a few times. This chain uses TRBV28 with TRBJ1-4; D is uncertain. CDR3 length: 13 residues. Trimming removed 7 bases from V and 4 bases from J, with 10 bases in between. Germline V lookup: CDR1 MDHEN, CDR2 SYDVKM. CDR3 sequence reads: CASTTHSNEKLFF. The CDR3 coding sequence is TGTGCCAGCACCACTCACAGTAATGAAAAACTGTTTTTT.

This clone has only one observation. The CDR3, as DNA: TGTGCCAGCAGTTCCACTAGCGGGAGAGGAGGTGAGCAGTTCTTC. It specifies CASSSTSGRGGEQFF. The V and J genes are TRBV2 and TRBJ2-1, with TRBD2 identical over 11 bases. The ends lost 5 bases at V and 9 bases at J; junction bases unmatched: 9. CDR1 is SNHLY and CDR2 is FYNNEI in the germline V gene. The CDR3 extends over 15 amino acids.

The CDR3 is CASSHPTERTGRNQPQHF. CDR3 DNA: TGTGCCAGCAGCCACCCAACCGAACGGACAGGGCGCAATCAGCCCCAGCATTTT. V and J are TRBV6-2 or TRBV6-3 and TRBJ1-5, with 8 bases lining up with TRBD1. The germline gives CDR1 MNHEY, CDR2 SVGEGT. V lost 6 bases and J lost 2; bases outside the gene matches: 15. CDR3 size: 18 residues.

This clone was observed a single time. The chain employs TRBV18 and TRBJ1-4; 7 bases are a match to TRBD1. The germline CDR1 and CDR2 sequences are KGHSH and LQKENI. This CDR3 is 15 amino acids long. The V segment lost 3 bases and the J segment 4 bases; nucleotides outside the gene matches: 5. Here the CDR3 reads CASSPGDRFNEKLFF. The CDR3 bases are TGTGCCAGCTCACCGGGGGACAGATTTAATGAAAAACTGTTTTTT.

This chain links TRBV12-5 with TRBJ2-5, with D maybe TRBD1 (6 bases). The germline V gene has CDR1 LGHNT and CDR2 FRNRAP. The CDR3 has 14 residues. Trimming stripped 1 base from V and 5 bases from J, with 11 bases between. The CDR3 spells CASGLASGVETQYF. The CDR3 coding sequence is TGTGCTAGTGGTTTGGCGTCAGGGGTGGAGACCCAGTACTTC.

The rearrangement joins TRBV7-8 to TRBJ2-1; 13 bases map to TRBD2. Looked up from germline, CDR1 is SGHVS and CDR2 is FQNEAQ. Trimming removed 5 bases from V and 10 bases from J; junction bases left unmatched: 8. The CDR3 spans 15 residues. DNA for the CDR3: TGTGCCAGCAGCGCCGGACTAGCGGGAGTTGCAGAGCAGTTCTTC. Protein product: CASSAGLAGVAEQFF. The complete variable domain, with remaining parts taken from reference TRBV7-8 and TRBJ2-1, reads GAGVSQSPRYKVAKRGQDVALRCDPISGHVSLFWYQQALGQGPEFLTYFQNEAQLDKSGLPSDRFFAERPEGSVSTLKIQRTQQEDSAVYLCASSAGLAGVAEQFFGPGTRLTVL.

The V call is TRBV3-1 (or the pseudogene TRBV3-2), the J call TRBJ2-1, with TRBD2 matching 11 bases. CDR3 size: 17 residues. Germline CDR1 LGHDT, CDR2 YNNKEL (reference sequence). With V trimmed by 1 base and J by 7 bases, 9 bases remained unmatched. CDR3 sequence (DNA): TGTGCCAGCAGCCAAGGCCTACTAGCGGGAGATCTTAATGAGCAGTTCTTC. Protein sequence: CASSQGLLAGDLNEQFF.